Listed below are T cell receptor beta chains from one sample, sequenced in a study of cytomegalovirus exposure and HLA in healthy donors. The data were produced by immunoSEQ multiplex PCR, yet TCRdb's version contains in-frame clones alone and is incomplete. The table shows around 150,000 clones, with approximately 79% occurring only once. Sequenced: PBMCs. These receptors all come from a human donor in good health. Both conserved end residues are part of each CDR3. A D gene is named only where the DNA matches it firmly. Some rows have no size entry. The others give once, few or many, or a class for an expanded clone.

v_gene: TRBV5-6
abundance: .
j_gene: TRBJ2-5
d_gene: TRBD2
CDR3nt: TGTGCCAGCAGCTTGGAAGGGCGGGGGGCCTGGGAGACCCAGTACTTC
CDR3aa: CASSLEGRGAWETQYF

v_gene: TRBV7-2
abundance: .
j_gene: TRBJ2-5
d_gene: TRBD2
CDR3nt: TGTGCCAGCAGCTTAGCCCTAGCGGGGGGGCGGGGGGAGACCCAGTACTTC
CDR3aa: CASSLALAGGRGETQYF

v_gene: TRBV10-3
abundance: few
j_gene: TRBJ1-1
d_gene: .
CDR3nt: TGTGCCATCAGTGAGAGTGTAGACACTGAAGCTTTCTTT
CDR3aa: CAISESVDTEAFF

v_gene: TRBV10-3
abundance: .
j_gene: TRBJ2-1
d_gene: .
CDR3nt: TGTGCCATCAGTGACTTCACGGGGAATGAGCAGTTCTTC
CDR3aa: CAISDFTGNEQFF

v_gene: TRBV4-1
abundance: .
j_gene: TRBJ1-1
d_gene: TRBD1
CDR3nt: TGCGCCAGCAGCCCTTTTTGGACAGGGGGCCACACTGAAGCTTTCTTT
CDR3aa: CASSPFWTGGHTEAFF

v_gene: TRBV5-4
abundance: .
j_gene: TRBJ2-5
d_gene: TRBD2
CDR3nt: TGTGCCAGCAGCCTGCGGGGGAGCCCCCCAGAGACCCAGTACTTC
CDR3aa: CASSLRGSPPETQYF

v_gene: TRBV7-9
abundance: once
j_gene: TRBJ1-2
d_gene: .
CDR3nt: TGTGCCAGCAGCTTCGGACAGCTCGATGGCTACACCTTC
CDR3aa: CASSFGQLDGYTF

v_gene: TRBV19
abundance: .
j_gene: TRBJ1-2
d_gene: TRBD1
CDR3nt: TGTGCCAGTAGTCCGGACAGGGGAGATGGCTACACCTTC
CDR3aa: CASSPDRGDGYTF

v_gene: TRBV14
abundance: once
j_gene: TRBJ1-1
d_gene: TRBD1
CDR3nt: TGTGCCAGCAGCCCTTGGACAGGCAGGAACACTGAAGCTTTCTTT
CDR3aa: CASSPWTGRNTEAFF

v_gene: TRBV2
abundance: .
j_gene: TRBJ2-3
d_gene: TRBD2
CDR3nt: TGTGCCAGCAGTTTATGGGGGAGCGGGGGGAGGACAGATACGCAGTATTTT
CDR3aa: CASSLWGSGGRTDTQYF

v_gene: TRBV7-6
abundance: .
j_gene: TRBJ1-4
d_gene: .
CDR3nt: TGTGCCAGCAGCTTAGTGTCCCTACCTAATGAAAAACTGTTTTTT
CDR3aa: CASSLVSLPNEKLFF

v_gene: TRBV5-8
abundance: .
j_gene: TRBJ2-3
d_gene: .
CDR3nt: TGTGCCAGCAGCTTGGTTTCCAGGGCTATCGCAGATACGCAGTATTTT
CDR3aa: CASSLVSRAIADTQYF

v_gene: TRBV11-2
abundance: .
j_gene: TRBJ1-3
d_gene: .
CDR3nt: TGTGCCAGCAGCCTTACGGTGTCTGGAAACACCATATATTTT
CDR3aa: CASSLTVSGNTIYF

v_gene: TRBV6-5
abundance: .
j_gene: TRBJ2-2
d_gene: .
CDR3nt: TGTGCCAGCAGTTACTCCCCCAACGGGGAGCTGTTTTTT
CDR3aa: CASSYSPNGELFF

v_gene: TRBV6-1
abundance: .
j_gene: TRBJ1-3
d_gene: .
CDR3nt: TGTGCTATGGGAGGACTAGGAAACACCATATATTTT
CDR3aa: CAMGGLGNTIYF

v_gene: TRBV28
abundance: .
j_gene: TRBJ1-1
d_gene: .
CDR3nt: TGTGCCAGCAGTTTATATATTTCCAACACAAACACTGAAGCTTTCTTT
CDR3aa: CASSLYISNTNTEAFF

v_gene: TRBV5-4
abundance: .
j_gene: TRBJ1-4
d_gene: .
CDR3nt: TGTGCCAGCAGCTTGGAGGCGGAGGCAGCGGACGAAAAACTGTTTTTT
CDR3aa: CASSLEAEAADEKLFF

v_gene: TRBV7-8
abundance: .
j_gene: TRBJ2-7
d_gene: TRBD2
CDR3nt: TGTGCCAGCAGCCGCAGCGGGGGGCTATGGGAGCAGTACTTC
CDR3aa: CASSRSGGLWEQYF

v_gene: TRBV23-1
abundance: .
j_gene: TRBJ1-2
d_gene: TRBD1
CDR3nt: TGCGCCAGCAGTCAACCCGGGACAGGGACCCTTTATGGCTACACCTTC
CDR3aa: CASSQPGTGTLYGYTF

v_gene: TRBV5-1
abundance: .
j_gene: TRBJ2-7
d_gene: TRBD1
CDR3nt: TGCGCCAGCAGCCCGGGACAGCAGTGGGAAAGCGGGCAGTACTTC
CDR3aa: CASSPGQQWESGQYF

v_gene: TRBV29-1
abundance: .
j_gene: TRBJ1-3
d_gene: .
CDR3nt: TGCAGCGTTGTCCCCGACAGGTACTCTGGAAACACCATATATTTT
CDR3aa: CSVVPDRYSGNTIYF

v_gene: TRBV6-1
abundance: .
j_gene: TRBJ2-3
d_gene: TRBD1
CDR3nt: TGTGCCAGCAGGGCCGACAGGGTCCGGACAGATACGCAGTATTTT
CDR3aa: CASRADRVRTDTQYF

v_gene: TRBV28
abundance: once
j_gene: TRBJ2-5
d_gene: TRBD1
CDR3nt: TGTGCCAGCAGATCCGGGACAGGGCAAGAGACCCAGTACTTC
CDR3aa: CASRSGTGQETQYF

v_gene: TRBV14
abundance: few
j_gene: TRBJ2-3
d_gene: .
CDR3nt: TGTGCCAGCAGCCCGCTGACATTCGCGACAGATACGCAGTATTTT
CDR3aa: CASSPLTFATDTQYF

v_gene: TRBV19
abundance: .
j_gene: TRBJ2-1
d_gene: TRBD2
CDR3nt: TGTGCCAGTACCCAGGGAGGGCAGAGCTCCTACAATGAGCAGTTCTTC
CDR3aa: CASTQGGQSSYNEQFF

v_gene: TRBV9
abundance: .
j_gene: TRBJ2-3
d_gene: TRBD2
CDR3nt: TGTGCCAGCAGCGGGCCGGGACTAGCGGTTACAAATACGCAGTATTTT
CDR3aa: CASSGPGLAVTNTQYF

v_gene: TRBV7-2
abundance: .
j_gene: TRBJ2-7
d_gene: .
CDR3nt: TGTGCCAGCAGCCCCCGAGGGCATGGCTACGAGCAGTACTTC
CDR3aa: CASSPRGHGYEQYF

v_gene: TRBV19
abundance: .
j_gene: TRBJ1-2
d_gene: TRBD1
CDR3nt: TGTGCCAGTAGTCCCCTAGGTGAGACAGGGGACAACTATGGCTACACCTTC
CDR3aa: CASSPLGETGDNYGYTF

v_gene: TRBV7-9
abundance: .
j_gene: TRBJ2-7
d_gene: .
CDR3nt: TGTGCCAGCAGCTCCACGCAGGCCTACGAGCAGTACTTC
CDR3aa: CASSSTQAYEQYF

v_gene: TRBV9
abundance: .
j_gene: TRBJ2-5
d_gene: .
CDR3nt: TGTGCCAGCAGTCGTATGTCGGGGGACCAAGAGACCCAGTACTTC
CDR3aa: CASSRMSGDQETQYF

v_gene: TRBV5-4
abundance: few
j_gene: TRBJ1-4
d_gene: .
CDR3nt: TGTGCCAGCAGCTTTTTCGGGAGAGGAGGTGAAAAACTGTTTTTT
CDR3aa: CASSFFGRGGEKLFF

v_gene: TRBV4-3
abundance: .
j_gene: TRBJ1-4
d_gene: TRBD1
CDR3nt: TGCGCCAGCAGCCCTACCTGGACAGGGAGGGCAACTAATGAAAAACTGTTTTTT
CDR3aa: CASSPTWTGRATNEKLFF

v_gene: TRBV6-1
abundance: .
j_gene: TRBJ2-1
d_gene: TRBD1
CDR3nt: TGTGCCAGCCAGAGGGGGCTACGATCTGAGAATGAGCAGTTCTTC
CDR3aa: CASQRGLRSENEQFF

v_gene: TRBV4-3
abundance: few
j_gene: TRBJ2-7
d_gene: .
CDR3nt: TGCGCCAGCAGCCAAGGACAGGACTACGAGCAGTACTTC
CDR3aa: CASSQGQDYEQYF

v_gene: TRBV19
abundance: .
j_gene: TRBJ1-5
d_gene: .
CDR3nt: TGTGCCAGTAGTATAGATGCGACATATAGCAATCAGCCCCAGCATTTT
CDR3aa: CASSIDATYSNQPQHF

v_gene: TRBV15
abundance: .
j_gene: TRBJ2-7
d_gene: .
CDR3nt: TGTGCCACCAGCAGAGATAGCGGACCGGGGACCTACGAGCAGTACTTC
CDR3aa: CATSRDSGPGTYEQYF

v_gene: TRBV9
abundance: .
j_gene: TRBJ2-3
d_gene: .
CDR3nt: TGTGCCAGCAGCGAGGTGACGGGGGTCACAGATACGCAGTATTTT
CDR3aa: CASSEVTGVTDTQYF

v_gene: TRBV4-2
abundance: .
j_gene: TRBJ2-5
d_gene: .
CDR3nt: TGTGCCAGCAGCCAAAGCCGCCAAGAGACCCAGTACTTC
CDR3aa: CASSQSRQETQYF

v_gene: TRBV5-1
abundance: .
j_gene: TRBJ2-1
d_gene: .
CDR3nt: TGCGCCAGCAGCTTGGAAGTCGGGGGTTCCTACAATGAGCAGTTCTTC
CDR3aa: CASSLEVGGSYNEQFF

v_gene: TRBV5-1
abundance: .
j_gene: TRBJ1-1
d_gene: .
CDR3nt: TGCGCCAGCAGCTTGGTAGGTGGGGGCATGAACACTGAAGCTTTCTTT
CDR3aa: CASSLVGGGMNTEAFF

v_gene: TRBV6-5
abundance: .
j_gene: TRBJ2-1
d_gene: .
CDR3nt: TGTGCCAGCAGTTACTCGGCAGGGCGAATTATTTTCTTC
CDR3aa: CASSYSAGRIIFF

v_gene: TRBV25-1
abundance: .
j_gene: TRBJ2-3
d_gene: TRBD2
CDR3nt: TGTGCCAGCAGGACTAGCGGGGGAGAGGGGACAGATACGCAGTATTTT
CDR3aa: CASRTSGGEGTDTQYF

v_gene: TRBV7-2
abundance: .
j_gene: TRBJ2-5
d_gene: TRBD2
CDR3nt: TGTGCCAGCAGCTCCAGAAACCCCCAGGGAGGGGAGACCCAGTACTTC
CDR3aa: CASSSRNPQGGETQYF

v_gene: TRBV4-1
abundance: once
j_gene: TRBJ2-2
d_gene: TRBD2
CDR3nt: TGCGCCAGCTCCCACTTACTAGCGGGGGCACTGAACACCGGGGAGCTGTTTTTT
CDR3aa: CASSHLLAGALNTGELFF

v_gene: TRBV5-3
abundance: .
j_gene: TRBJ2-3
d_gene: TRBD2
CDR3nt: TGTGCCAGAAGCTTCTCGGGACTAGCGGGGGCTCTCCGAGGCCCAGATACGCAGTATTTT
CDR3aa: CARSFSGLAGALRGPDTQYF

v_gene: TRBV7-9
abundance: .
j_gene: TRBJ2-3
d_gene: .
CDR3nt: TGTGCCAGCAGCCCTAGACTAGGGGACTCAGATACGCAGTATTTT
CDR3aa: CASSPRLGDSDTQYF